Each of the 26 T cell receptor beta chains below was sequenced from the same sample in a study of cytomegalovirus exposure and HLA in healthy donors. A multiplex PCR was run with 60 Vbeta primers and 13 Jbeta primers. Assay used: immunoSEQ multiplex PCR; TCRdb lists only in-frame clones, some missing. The sample includes tens of thousands of clones, roughly 80% seen only once; the top ten take about 2.5%. The material sequenced was PBMCs. Every receptor here comes from a woman in her forties in good health and CMV-seropositive.

This chain joins TRBV14 and TRBJ1-5, with D unresolved. There are 11 residues in the CDR3. The germline CDR1 and CDR2 sequences are SGHDN and FVKESK. The V end lost 4 bases, the J end lost 8 bases, and 6 bases lay between the germline ends. The CDR3 DNA follows: TGTGCCAGCAGCCCAACAGAGCCCCAGCATTTT. This codes for CASSPTEPQHF.

As DNA, the CDR3 is TGTGCCAGCAGACGGGACAGCTCCTACAATGAGCAGTTCTTC. This translates into CASRRDSSYNEQFF. The chain joins TRBV6-5 to TRBJ2-1; TRBD1 matches 7 bases. This CDR3 is 14 amino acids long. V dropped 6 bases and J dropped 0; count of bases not matched to a gene: 2. The germline V gene encodes CDR1 MNHEY and CDR2 SVGAGI.

CDR3 in DNA: TGTGCCAGTAGTATGCGTGGGGCCAACGTCCTGACTTTC. Amino acid sequence: CASSMRGANVLTF. The chain links TRBV19 to TRBJ2-6; unclear D gene. The germline CDR1 and CDR2 sequences are LNHDA and SQIVND (reference sequence). The CDR3 sequence is 13 residues long. V was pared by 3 bases and J by 3 bases, with 3 bases between.

The chain combines TRBV2 with TRBJ1-1; D gene ambiguous. V was pared by 4 bases and J by 4 bases, with 13 bases between. The CDR3 is 14 residues long. Germline values: CDR1 SNHLY, CDR2 FYNNEI. CDR3 residues: CASSATAAGTEAFF. The CDR3 DNA reads TGTGCCAGCAGTGCGACGGCGGCCGGCACTGAAGCTTTCTTT. Variable domain in full (rest from reference TRBV2 and TRBJ1-1): EPEVTQTPSHQVTQMGQEVILRCVPISNHLYFYWYRQILGQKVEFLVSFYNNEISEKSEIFDDQFSVERPDGSNFTLKIRSTKLEDSAMYFCASSATAAGTEAFFGQGTRLTVV.

The chain joins TRBV11-3 to TRBJ1-1; 7 bases agree with TRBD1. Germline lookup yields CDR1 SGHNT and CDR2 YENEEA. The J segment lost 1 base and the V segment lost 6 bases, leaving 2 bases of the junction unmatched. CDR3 length: 13 amino acids. The DNA for the CDR3 is TGTGCCAGCAGTTGGACAGGGAACACTGAAGCTTTCTTT. Residues: CASSWTGNTEAFF.

This chain uses TRBV11-3 with TRBJ2-2, with 12 nucleotides matching TRBD2. The CDR3 consists of 19 residues. V dropped 3 bases and J dropped 5; count of bases not matched to a gene: 13. CDR1 is SGHNT, CDR2 YENEEA, per germline. CDR3 nucleotides: TGTGCCAGCAGCTTGCGGACGGTCAAGACTAGCGGGGGTACCGGGGAGCTGTTTTTT. This sequence encodes CASSLRTVKTSGGTGELFF.

The CDR3 coding sequence is TGTGCCAGCAGTGATGGAGATTACAATGAGCAGTTCTTC. This translates into CASSDGDYNEQFF. The V gene is TRBV2, the J gene TRBJ2-1; no reliable D call. Germline V gene sequence: CDR1 SNHLY, CDR2 FYNNEI. This CDR3 spans 13 amino acids. Trimming pared 3 bases from V and 4 bases from J, leaving 7 bases between.

The J gene is TRBJ1-3, the V gene TRBV7-6; possible D gene TRBD1, 5 bases. Trimming left V 5 bases short and J 7 bases short, with 18 bases between. The length of the CDR3 is 15 residues. From germline, CDR1 is SGHVS and CDR2 FNYEAQ. The chain's CDR3 is CASSPGYSNPNTIYF. CDR3 nucleotides: TGTGCCAGCAGCCCAGGGTACTCAAACCCTAACACCATATATTTT.

V gene TRBV30 combines with J gene TRBJ2-7; 11 bases are a match to TRBD1. V lost 0 bases and J lost 4; bases outside the gene matches: 8. CDR1 is GTSNPN and CDR2 is SVGIG in the germline V gene (reference sequence). This CDR3 spans 16 amino acids. The DNA of the CDR3 is TGTGCCTGGAGTGTAGGAGGCGGGACAGGGGGATACGAGCAGTACTTC. It yields the protein CAWSVGGGTGGYEQYF.

The chain carries TRBV5-4 and TRBJ1-2; 8 nucleotides agree with TRBD1. CDR1 and CDR2 (germline): SGHNT, YYREEE (reference sequence). V gave up 1 base and J gave up 7 bases; unmatched junction bases: 6. This CDR3 has 14 amino acids. Here the CDR3 DNA reads TGTGCCAGCAGCTTGTGGAGGACAGGGACTGGCTACACCTTC. It yields the protein CASSLWRTGTGYTF.

The chain has TRBV10-2 and TRBJ2-5, with 10 nucleotides matching TRBD2. V lost 4 bases and J lost 5; bases outside the gene matches: 7. Germline lookup yields CDR1 WSHSY and CDR2 SAAADI. This CDR3 is built from 15 residues. The CDR3 DNA reads TGCGCCAGCAGTGTCTGGCTAGCGGGAGATGAGACCCAGTACTTC. It translates to CASSVWLAGDETQYF.

This clone was seen only a few times. The genes are TRBV6-1 and TRBJ1-5; D not certain. Germline values: CDR1 MNHNS, CDR2 SASEGT. V gave up 5 bases and J gave up 5 bases, with 10 bases separating them. This CDR3 is built from 13 residues. The CDR3 loop is CASSLTSDQPQHF. The CDR3 DNA sequence: TGTGCCAGCAGTTTGACTTCTGATCAGCCCCAGCATTTT.

The rearrangement joins TRBV28 to TRBJ1-2, with 9 bases matching TRBD1. The length of the CDR3 is 15 residues. Germline V lookup: CDR1 MDHEN, CDR2 SYDVKM. Trimming removed 9 bases from V and 5 bases from J; junction bases left unmatched: 13. The CDR3 reads CASRTGATLVYGYTF. In DNA, the CDR3 is TGTGCCAGTAGGACAGGGGCCACACTTGTGTATGGCTACACCTTC.

The rearrangement joins TRBV29-1 to TRBJ2-5; 9 bases agree with TRBD1. This CDR3 comprises 14 residues. Germline loops: CDR1 SQVTM, CDR2 ANQGSEA. V was pared by 4 bases and J by 1 base, with 4 bases of the junction left unmatched. The CDR3 loop is CSVAPGQGQETQYF. The CDR3 bases are TGCAGCGTTGCTCCGGGACAGGGCCAAGAGACCCAGTACTTC.

The rearrangement uses TRBV25-1 and TRBJ2-2; D is perhaps TRBD2 (5 bases). Per the germline V gene, CDR1 is MGHDK and CDR2 is SYGVNS. The V end was cut by 9 bases, the J end by 6 bases, with 14 bases between. The CDR3 runs to 13 residues. CDR3 protein: CASMSGIAGELFF. The CDR3, as DNA: TGTGCCAGTATGTCGGGGATCGCCGGGGAGCTGTTTTTT.

The chain employs TRBV7-2 and TRBJ1-1, with no clear D. Germline CDR1 and CDR2: SGHTA and FQGNSA. The CDR3 loop spans 12 amino acids. Between the trimmed V and J ends, which lost 3 bases and 6 bases, there was a span of 8 bases. The CDR3 coding sequence is TGTGCCAGCAGCTTTTCGGTCGCTGAAGCTTTCTTT. This codes for CASSFSVAEAFF.

This chain links TRBV2 with TRBJ1-3; maybe TRBD1 (6 bases). Looked up from germline, CDR1 is SNHLY and CDR2 is FYNNEI. The V and J ends lost 10 bases and 2 bases respectively, with 15 bases between them. CDR3 length equals 14 residues. CDR3 sequence (DNA): TGTGCCACAAACCGGGGGGGGCCTGGAAACACCATATATTTT. Translation: CATNRGGPGNTIYF.

The rearrangement links TRBV15 to TRBJ2-6, with 7 bases aligning to TRBD2. Per the germline V gene, CDR1 is LNHNV and CDR2 is YYDKDF (reference sequence). The CDR3 has 16 amino acids. J lost 2 bases, V lost 3 bases, and 4 bases had no gene match. The DNA of the CDR3 is TGTGCCACCAGCAGGGGAGGGGCGGCTGGGGCCAACGTCCTGACTTTC. Amino acid sequence: CATSRGGAAGANVLTF.

The V call is TRBV15, the J call TRBJ2-5; TRBD1 aligns across 8 bases. Germline V gives CDR1 LNHNV, CDR2 YYDKDF (reference sequence). V was clipped by 5 bases and J by 5 bases; unmatched bases: 7. CDR3 size: 14 residues. CDR3 nucleotide sequence: TGTGCCACCAGCGGCCGGACAGGGCAGGAGACCCAGTACTTC. It yields the protein CATSGRTGQETQYF.

This chain links TRBV20-1 with TRBJ2-3; perhaps TRBD2 as D (7 bases). Trimming cost V 6 bases and J 13 bases, with 17 bases left between them. The CDR3 spans 11 residues. Germline V lookup: CDR1 DFQATT, CDR2 SNEGSKA (reference sequence). In nucleotides, the CDR3 is TGCAGTGCGCCCGGGGGGCAATCTGAGTATTTT. Protein: CSAPGGQSEYF.

The genes are TRBV5-4 and TRBJ1-2, with 7 bases that match TRBD1. The CDR3 runs 18 residues. Germline values: CDR1 SGHNT, CDR2 YYREEE (reference sequence). V lost 1 base and J lost 0; bases outside the gene matches: 12. CDR3 sequence: CASSLFVWTGASNYGYTF. For the CDR3, the DNA is TGTGCCAGCAGCTTGTTCGTCTGGACAGGAGCCTCTAACTATGGCTACACCTTC. Supplemented by reference TRBV5-4 and TRBJ1-2, the full variable domain reads ETGVTQSPTHLIKTRGQQVTLRCSSQSGHNTVSWYQQALGQGPQFIFQYYREEENGRGNFPPRFSGLQFPNYSSELNVNALELDDSALYLCASSLFVWTGASNYGYTFGSGTRLTVV.

This chain joins TRBV18 and TRBJ2-3; 14 positions match TRBD2. The CDR3 has 16 residues. Germline CDR1 reads KGHSH; CDR2 reads LQKENI. The trim removed 4 bases at V and 7 bases at J, leaving 7 bases unmatched. CDR3 residues: CASSQTSGGALNTQYF. CDR3 coding DNA: TGTGCCAGCTCACAGACTAGCGGGGGGGCTTTGAATACGCAGTATTTT.

A few counts support this clone. The CDR3 spells CAWSRVPGQPNYGYTF. CDR3 bases: TGTGCCTGGAGTCGCGTCCCGGGACAGCCTAACTATGGCTACACCTTC. This chain connects TRBV30 to TRBJ1-2; 7 bases align to TRBD1. CDR3 length: 16 amino acids. After removal of 2 bases from V and 0 bases from J, the junction contained 9 bases not matched to a gene. Germline V gene sequence: CDR1 GTSNPN, CDR2 SVGIG (reference sequence).

This rearrangement joins TRBV5-4 to TRBJ1-2; D unclear. The CDR3 consists of 12 residues. V was shortened by 2 bases and J by 7 bases, with 9 bases between the two germline ends. Looked up from germline, CDR1 is SGHNT and CDR2 is YYREEE (reference sequence). In DNA form, the CDR3 reads TGTGCCAGCAGCTTCTCGGTGGTTGGCTACACCTTC. As protein: CASSFSVVGYTF.

The J gene is TRBJ1-4, the V gene TRBV25-1; 7 bases match TRBD1. The CDR3 extends over 15 amino acids. Per germline, CDR1 MGHDK and CDR2 SYGVNS. The junction had 7 bases not matched to a gene; V was cut back by 5 bases and J by 4 bases. The DNA of the CDR3 is TGTGCCAGCAGTCGGTCCGGGACAGTTAATGAAAAACTGTTTTTT. As protein: CASSRSGTVNEKLFF.

CDR3 region: CASSQGDRAVFF. The CDR3 nucleotides are TGTGCCAGCAGCCAGGGGGACAGGGCGGTGTTTTTT. The rearrangement uses TRBV7-9 and TRBJ1-4; TRBD1 matches at 9 bases. V shed 5 bases and J 15 bases; nucleotides not matched to a gene: 7. There are 12 residues in the CDR3. Germline CDR1 and CDR2: SEHNR and FQNEAQ (reference sequence). The full variable domain, with the rest looked up from reference TRBV7-9 and TRBJ1-4, is DTGVSQNPRHKITKRGQNVTFRCDPISEHNRLYWYRQTLGQGPEFLTYFQNEAQLEKSRLLSDRFSAERPKGSFSTLEIQRTEQGDSAMYLCASSQGDRAVFFGSGTQLSVL.